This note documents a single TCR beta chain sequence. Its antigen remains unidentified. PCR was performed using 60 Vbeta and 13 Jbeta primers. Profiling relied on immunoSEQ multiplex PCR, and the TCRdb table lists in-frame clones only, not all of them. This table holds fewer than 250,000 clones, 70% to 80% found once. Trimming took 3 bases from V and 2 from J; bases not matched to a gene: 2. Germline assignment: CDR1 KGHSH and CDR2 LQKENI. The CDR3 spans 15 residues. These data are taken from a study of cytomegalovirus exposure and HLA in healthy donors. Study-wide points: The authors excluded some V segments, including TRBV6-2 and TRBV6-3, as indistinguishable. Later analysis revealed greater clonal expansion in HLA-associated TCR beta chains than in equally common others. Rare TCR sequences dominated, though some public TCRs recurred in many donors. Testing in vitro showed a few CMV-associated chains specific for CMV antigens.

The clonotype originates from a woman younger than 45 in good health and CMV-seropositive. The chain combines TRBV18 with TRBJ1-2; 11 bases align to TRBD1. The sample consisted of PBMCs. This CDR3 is CASSPGTGGNYGYTF. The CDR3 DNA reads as TGTGCCAGCTCACCTGGGACAGGGGGGAACTATGGCTACACCTTC.